The 8 T cell receptor beta chains below were found in one sample sequenced in a study of cytomegalovirus exposure and HLA in healthy donors. Primers: 60 Vbeta forward and 13 Jbeta reverse. Here immunoSEQ multiplex PCR was the method, and the copy in TCRdb shows in-frame clones only, minus some. The data show under 200,000 clones, 80% to 85% seen once. The sequencing sample was made of PBMCs. These receptor sequences come from a boy aged 2 to 10 in good health and CMV-seronegative.

The chain recombines TRBV6-1 with TRBJ2-7; tentative D call: TRBD2 (6 bases). CDR1 and CDR2 from the germline V gene are MNHNS and SASEGT. This CDR3 region has 13 residues. Trimming pared 5 bases from V and 5 bases from J, leaving 13 bases between. CDR3 DNA sequence: TGTGCCAGCAGTTCTAGCGTGGAGAACGAGCAGTACTTC. This sequence encodes CASSSSVENEQYF.

The chain joins TRBV28 to TRBJ2-5, with 8 bases matching TRBD2. The CDR3 contains 15 residues. Germline V gene data show CDR1 as MDHEN and CDR2 as SYDVKM. V dropped 5 bases and J dropped 6; count of bases not matched to a gene: 11. Here the CDR3 reads CASSGPGTSLQTQYF. The CDR3 DNA is TGTGCCAGCAGTGGGCCCGGGACTAGTCTTCAGACCCAGTACTTC.

The genes are TRBV7-9 and TRBJ1-4; no firm D call. The CDR3 has 14 amino acids. Germline loops: CDR1 SEHNR, CDR2 FQNEAQ (reference sequence). Between the trimmed V and J ends, which lost 5 bases and 2 bases, there was a span of 9 bases. DNA for the CDR3: TGTGCCAGCAGCCTCTCCGGGACTAATGAAAAACTGTTTTTT. This gives the protein CASSLSGTNEKLFF. Combining the CDR3 with reference TRBV7-9 and TRBJ1-4 gives the whole variable domain DTGVSQNPRHKITKRGQNVTFRCDPISEHNRLYWYRQTLGQGPEFLTYFQNEAQLEKSRLLSDRFSAERPKGSFSTLEIQRTEQGDSAMYLCASSLSGTNEKLFFGSGTQLSVL.

The rearrangement uses TRBV27 and TRBJ2-5; D may be TRBD1 (6 bases). Germline V CDR1 and CDR2: MNHEY, SMNVEV (reference sequence). Trimming took off 4 bases at V and 7 bases at J, with 10 bases between the two ends. There are 12 residues in the CDR3. Written as DNA, the CDR3 is TGTGCCAGCAGTTCAGGGGTGGGGACCCAGTACTTC. It translates to CASSSGVGTQYF.

The CDR3 loop is CASSEASGRNYEQYF. CDR3 DNA: TGTGCCAGCAGTGAAGCTAGCGGGCGCAACTACGAGCAGTACTTC. V gene TRBV6-1 combines with J gene TRBJ2-7; 7 positions agree with TRBD2. The CDR3 length is 15 residues. The junction had 5 bases not matched to a gene; V was cut back by 0 bases and J by 3 bases. CDR1 and CDR2 from the germline V gene are MNHNS and SASEGT.

The CDR3: CSVYYGGDTEAFF. The CDR3 region has the DNA TGCAGCGTTTATTATGGGGGGGACACTGAAGCTTTCTTT. The chain carries TRBV29-1 and TRBJ1-1, with D maybe TRBD1 (5 bases). CDR1 and CDR2 from the germline V gene are SQVTM and ANQGSEA. This CDR3 is built from 13 residues. V was cut by 5 bases and J by 3 bases, with 13 bases left in between.

This rearrangement joins TRBV5-4 to TRBJ2-5; perhaps TRBD1 as D (7 bases). The CDR3 extends over 15 amino acids. Trimming took 3 bases from V and 4 from J, leaving 16 bases between them. Germline CDR1 reads SGHNT; CDR2 reads YYREEE (reference sequence). The DNA of the CDR3 is TGTGCCAGCAGCTCCTCAGGGGGGCCTGGAGAGACCCAGTACTTC. Its translation is CASSSSGGPGETQYF.

The chain is built from TRBV5-1 and TRBJ2-7; a weak D match, TRBD2 (5 bases). Trimming stripped 0 bases from V and 0 bases from J, with 10 bases between. Per germline, CDR1 SGHRS and CDR2 YFSETQ. The CDR3 consists of 15 residues. CDR3 sequence reads: CASSLVEGTSYEQYF. CDR3 nucleotides: TGCGCCAGCAGCTTGGTTGAGGGTACCTCCTACGAGCAGTACTTC.